The 19 T cell receptor beta chains given below trace back to one sample, sequenced in a study of shared clonotypes between healthy human individuals. TCRdb keeps only in-frame clones here, not all; method: immunoSEQ multiplex PCR. The sample includes over 2 million clones, 85% to 95% of them seen just once. Sequenced input: naive CD4+ T cells sorted from blood. Subset specified: CD45RA+ positively selected. The receptors come from a young man in good health.

This clone has a single count. The chain recombines TRBV4-1 with TRBJ1-2, with no clear D. The CDR3 has 14 residues. The V gene lost 1 base and the J gene lost 1 base, with 7 bases spanning the gap. Germline V gene sequence: CDR1 MGHRA, CDR2 YSYEKL. CDR3 loop: CASSQGGNNYGYTF. The CDR3 DNA sequence: TGCGCCAGCAGCCAAGGCGGGAATAACTATGGCTACACCTTC.

The chain uses TRBV2 and TRBJ1-1, with D maybe TRBD1 (5 bases). Germline V gene sequence: CDR1 SNHLY, CDR2 FYNNEI. The CDR3 runs 13 residues. Between the trimmed V and J ends, which lost 11 bases and 0 bases, there was a span of 13 bases. This CDR3 is CAGLQEMNTEAFF. The CDR3 DNA is TGTGCCGGCTTACAGGAGATGAACACTGAAGCTTTCTTT.

The CDR3 coding sequence is TGCGCCAGCAGCAAGCCAAACACCGGGGAGCTGTTTTTT. Encoded protein: CASSKPNTGELFF. The rearrangement joins TRBV5-1 to TRBJ2-2; D unclear. V dropped 4 bases and J dropped 2 bases, with 6 bases sitting between them. The CDR3 has 13 amino acids. Germline CDR1 SGHRS, CDR2 YFSETQ.

This chain links TRBV7-9 with TRBJ2-1, with D maybe TRBD2 (6 bases). Trimming stripped 7 bases from V and 4 bases from J, with 17 bases between. This CDR3 is built from 15 residues. The germline gives CDR1 SEHNR, CDR2 FQNEAQ (reference sequence). CDR3 DNA sequence: TGTGCCAGCAACCCCGAGAGCGGGCCATACAATGAGCAGTTCTTC. It yields the protein CASNPESGPYNEQFF.

This clone came up once. The V and J genes are TRBV6-1 and TRBJ2-2; 9 nucleotides align to TRBD1. V dropped 4 bases and J dropped 4; count of bases not matched to a gene: 4. This CDR3 is 15 amino acids long. Per the germline V gene, CDR1 is MNHNS and CDR2 is SASEGT. Here the CDR3 DNA reads TGTGCCAGCAGTGCACAGGGGGCGCTCACCGGGGAGCTGTTTTTT. Protein sequence: CASSAQGALTGELFF.

This chain connects TRBV18 to TRBJ1-3, with 7 bases aligning to TRBD1. Germline CDR1 KGHSH, CDR2 LQKENI. Trimming removed 3 bases from V and 0 bases from J; junction bases left unmatched: 8. The CDR3 length is 17 residues. CDR3 sequence: CASSPSTGPASGNTIYF. CDR3 sequence (DNA): TGTGCCAGCTCACCGTCGACAGGGCCCGCCTCTGGAAACACCATATATTTT. Full variable domain (missing parts from reference TRBV18 and TRBJ1-3): NAGVMQNPRHLVRRRGQEARLRCSPMKGHSHVYWYRQLPEEGLKFMVYLQKENIIDESGMPKERFSAEFPKEGPSILRIQQVVRGDSAAYFCASSPSTGPASGNTIYFGEGSWLTVV.

The chain joins TRBV5-1 to TRBJ1-1; D perhaps matches TRBD1 (5 bases). The CDR3 contains 16 residues. V lost 2 bases and J lost 0, with 14 bases in between. Germline V lookup: CDR1 SGHRS, CDR2 YFSETQ. The CDR3 sequence: CASSFGQGGVNTEAFF. CDR3 nucleotides: TGCGCCAGCAGCTTCGGGCAGGGCGGGGTGAACACTGAAGCTTTCTTT.

In DNA form, the CDR3 reads TGCGCCAGCAGCTTGGGGGACAGGGTTTTGCATGGCTACACCTTC. It encodes CASSLGDRVLHGYTF. The rearrangement joins TRBV5-1 to TRBJ1-2; 9 bases match TRBD1. Germline CDR1 reads SGHRS; CDR2 reads YFSETQ. The CDR3 covers 15 residues. After removal of 0 bases from V and 6 bases from J, the junction contained 6 bases not matched to a gene. The full variable domain, completed using reference TRBV5-1 and TRBJ1-2, is KAGVTQTPRYLIKTRGQQVTLSCSPISGHRSVSWYQQTPGQGLQFLFEYFSETQRNKGNFPGRFSGRQFSNSRSEMNVSTLELGDSALYLCASSLGDRVLHGYTFGSGTRLTVV.

The rearrangement uses TRBV30 and TRBJ1-6; D remains ambiguous. V lost 2 bases and J 9 bases, leaving 8 bases between the germline ends. The CDR3 runs to 12 residues. The V gene's germline CDR1 is GTSNPN and CDR2 SVGIG (reference sequence). CDR3 region: CAWSRSASPLHF. The CDR3 DNA is TGTGCCTGGAGTAGGAGCGCTTCACCCCTCCACTTT.

The chain carries TRBV28 and TRBJ2-3; TRBD2 matches at 8 bases. After removal of 1 base from V and 2 bases from J, the junction contained 5 bases not matched to a gene. The CDR3 has 16 residues. The V gene's germline CDR1 is MDHEN and CDR2 SYDVKM. The CDR3 nucleotides are TGTGCCAGCAGTTTATTCGCAGCGGGGGACACAGATACGCAGTATTTT. Encoded protein: CASSLFAAGDTDTQYF.

The chain has TRBV6-6 and TRBJ2-7, with D perhaps given as TRBD1 or TRBD2 (7 bases each). The CDR3 has 14 residues. The V end was cut by 5 bases, the J end by 6 bases, with 17 bases between. Germline CDR1 MNHNY, CDR2 SVGAGI (reference sequence). The CDR3 loop is CASSTPGGAREQYF. Written as DNA, the CDR3 is TGTGCCAGCAGTACACCAGGGGGGGCCCGCGAGCAGTACTTC.

The gene calls are TRBV28 and TRBJ1-3; 11 bases line up with TRBD1. Germline assignment: CDR1 MDHEN and CDR2 SYDVKM. This CDR3 spans 17 amino acids. Trimming cost V 0 bases and J 4 bases; bases outside gene matches: 5. CDR3: CASSLWDRGREGNTIYF. CDR3 in DNA: TGTGCCAGCAGTTTATGGGACAGGGGGCGCGAAGGAAACACCATATATTTT.

V and J are TRBV25-1 and TRBJ1-6; D not resolved. The CDR3 has 13 amino acids. Looked up from germline, CDR1 is MGHDK and CDR2 is SYGVNS. The germline V and J ends were trimmed by 5 bases and 8 bases, with 10 bases remaining between them. CDR3 residues: CASSTGPDSPLHF. The CDR3 bases are TGTGCCAGCAGTACCGGGCCCGATTCACCCCTCCACTTT.

A single count supports this clone. A much larger clone is a single base away; this may be a read error. Within the sample, other DNA sequences also encode this same CDR3. The chain combines TRBV29-1 with TRBJ2-3; D unresolved. CDR3 length: 13 amino acids. Germline CDR1 is SQVTM and CDR2 is ANQGSEA. Trimming cost V 5 bases and J 6 bases, with 15 bases left between them. The CDR3 DNA follows: TGCAGCGTTAAGGGTACCCTCACGGATACGCAGTATTTT. It encodes CSVKGTLTDTQYF.

The chain joins TRBV18 to TRBJ1-4; D might be TRBD1 (5 bases). Germline assignment: CDR1 KGHSH and CDR2 LQKENI. V was cut by 3 bases and J by 4 bases, with 12 bases left in between. The CDR3 consists of 15 residues. The CDR3 here is CASSPGTGNNEKLFF. CDR3 coding DNA: TGTGCCAGCTCACCGGGGACGGGGAATAATGAAAAACTGTTTTTT.

The chain joins TRBV6-6 to TRBJ1-2; D ambiguous. The CDR3 spans 15 residues. V was trimmed by 0 bases and J by 0 bases, leaving 8 bases between them. The germline CDR1 and CDR2 sequences are MNHNY and SVGAGI (reference sequence). The CDR3 DNA sequence: TGTGCCAGCAGTTACTCGATTTACTCTAACTATGGCTACACCTTC. Its translation: CASSYSIYSNYGYTF.

V gene TRBV6-1 combines with J gene TRBJ1-4, with 7 bases matching TRBD1. J gave up 8 bases and V 4 bases, and 10 bases lay outside the gene matches. Germline values: CDR1 MNHNS, CDR2 SASEGT. CDR3 size: 15 residues. The CDR3 reads CASSAEGAGREKLFF. CDR3 DNA sequence: TGTGCCAGCAGTGCCGAGGGGGCAGGTAGGGAAAAACTGTTTTTT.

The chain uses TRBV10-3 and TRBJ2-7, with D unclear. This CDR3 region has 14 residues. Trimming removed 2 bases at V and 0 bases at J, with 8 bases between. Germline V gives CDR1 ENHRY, CDR2 SYGVKD. CDR3 bases: TGTGCCATCAGTGAGGTAGGGAACTCCTACGAGCAGTACTTC. It encodes CAISEVGNSYEQYF.

The chain is built from TRBV18 and TRBJ2-1; TRBD2 aligns across 13 bases. This CDR3 has 15 residues. The germline CDR1 and CDR2 sequences are KGHSH and LQKENI. Losses at the gene ends were 6 bases for V and 5 bases for J; bases not matched to a gene: 4. The CDR3 here is CASSWTSGGDNEQFF. DNA of the CDR3: TGTGCCAGCTCCTGGACTAGCGGGGGAGACAATGAGCAGTTCTTC.